Described below is a single TCR beta chain sequence and its context. This entry belongs to a study of blood T cell repertoires in COVID-19. Study-wide context: Samples of COVID-19 (acute and convalescent) were obtained from the United States, Italy and Spain. Nucleic acid was either cDNA or gDNA, and it came from T cells, B-cell-depleted T cells, or PBMCs.

Authors' methods: Estimates of nucleated cell counts were drawn from the amplification of reference gene primers. Generated by immunoSEQ multiplex PCR, the TCRdb table keeps only in-frame clones and is missing some. V and J calls and clone size follow that table, whereas D and trimming were derived from the DNA. The sample contains 250,000 or so clones, 86% of which appear only once. CDR3 length: 15 residues. In germline, CDR1 is SGHRS, CDR2 YFSETQ. Unmatched junction bases numbered 9, after V lost 4 bases and J lost 8 bases. The material sequenced was peripheral blood. The V and J genes are TRBV5-1 and TRBJ2-3; TRBD2 matches at 11 bases. The clonotype comes from a man in his sixties with acute or convalescent COVID-19. CDR3 in amino acids: CASSPTSGVRGTQYF. The CDR3 nucleotides are TGCGCCAGCAGCCCGACTAGCGGGGTGCGGGGTACGCAGTATTTT.